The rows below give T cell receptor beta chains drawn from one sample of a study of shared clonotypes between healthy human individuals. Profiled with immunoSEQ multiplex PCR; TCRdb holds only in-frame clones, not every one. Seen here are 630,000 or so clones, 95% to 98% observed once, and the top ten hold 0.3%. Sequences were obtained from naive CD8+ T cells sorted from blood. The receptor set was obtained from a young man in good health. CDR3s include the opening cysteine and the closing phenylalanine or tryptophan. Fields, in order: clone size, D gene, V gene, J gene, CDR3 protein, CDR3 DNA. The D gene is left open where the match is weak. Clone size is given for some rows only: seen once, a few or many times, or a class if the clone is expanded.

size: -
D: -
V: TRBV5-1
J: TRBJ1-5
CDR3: CASSLDSHQPQHF
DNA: TGCGCCAGCAGCCTTGACAGCCATCAGCCCCAGCATTTT

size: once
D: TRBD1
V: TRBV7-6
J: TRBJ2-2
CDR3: CASGATGGNTGELFF
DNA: TGTGCCAGCGGGGCGACAGGGGGCAACACCGGGGAGCTGTTTTTT

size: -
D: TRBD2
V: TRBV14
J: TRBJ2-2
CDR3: CASSQFLVAGPTGELFF
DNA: TGTGCCAGCAGCCAATTCCTGGTAGCGGGACCTACCGGGGAGCTGTTTTTT

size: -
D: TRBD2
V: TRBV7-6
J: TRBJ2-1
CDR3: CASSLAGGRNDEQFF
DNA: TGTGCCAGCAGCCTCGCCGGCGGGAGAAATGATGAGCAGTTCTTC

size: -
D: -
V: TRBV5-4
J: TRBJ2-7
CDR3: CASSLKDQSAYEQYF
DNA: TGTGCCAGCAGCTTAAAGGATCAGAGCGCCTACGAGCAGTACTTC

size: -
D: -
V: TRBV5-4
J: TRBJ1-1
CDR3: CASSPETVFMNTEAFF
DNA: TGTGCCAGCAGCCCAGAGACAGTCTTCATGAACACTGAAGCTTTCTTT

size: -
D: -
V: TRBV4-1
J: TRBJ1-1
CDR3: CASSQESPGFTEAFF
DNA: TGCGCCAGCAGCCAAGAGTCCCCAGGGTTCACTGAAGCTTTCTTT

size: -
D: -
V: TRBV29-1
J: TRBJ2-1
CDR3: CSVRPSSYNEQFF
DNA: TGCAGCGTCCGACCTAGCTCCTACAATGAGCAGTTCTTC

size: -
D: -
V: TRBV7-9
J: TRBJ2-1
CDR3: CASRRTGPNEQFF
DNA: TGTGCCAGCAGGAGGACTGGGCCCAATGAGCAGTTCTTC

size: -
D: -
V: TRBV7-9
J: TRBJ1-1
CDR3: CASSEGGITEAFF
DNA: TGTGCCAGCAGCGAAGGGGGGATCACTGAAGCTTTCTTT

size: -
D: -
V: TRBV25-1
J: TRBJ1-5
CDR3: CASSGASLNQPQHF
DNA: TGTGCCAGCAGTGGGGCGAGCCTCAATCAGCCCCAGCATTTT

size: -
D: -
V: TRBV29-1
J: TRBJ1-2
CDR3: CSVEDDSNYGYTF
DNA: TGCAGCGTTGAAGATGACAGTAACTATGGCTACACCTTC

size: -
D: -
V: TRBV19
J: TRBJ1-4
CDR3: CASSVGRAIGEKLFF
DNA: TGTGCCAGTAGTGTCGGCAGGGCTATCGGGGAAAAACTGTTTTTT

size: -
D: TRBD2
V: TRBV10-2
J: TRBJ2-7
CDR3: CASVGGALFYEQYF
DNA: TGCGCCAGCGTGGGAGGGGCCCTTTTTTACGAGCAGTACTTC

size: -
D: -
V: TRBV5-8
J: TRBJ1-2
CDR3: CASSLDSGYGYTF
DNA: TGTGCCAGCAGCTTGGACTCGGGCTATGGCTACACCTTC

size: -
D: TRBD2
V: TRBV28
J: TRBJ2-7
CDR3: CASSLSTSGRREQYF
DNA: TGTGCCAGCAGTTTATCAACTAGCGGGAGACGCGAGCAGTACTTC

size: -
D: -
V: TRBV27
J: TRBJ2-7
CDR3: CASSFRGAHYEQYF
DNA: TGTGCCAGCAGTTTTCGGGGGGCCCACTACGAGCAGTACTTC

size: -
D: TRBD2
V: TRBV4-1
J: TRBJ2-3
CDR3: CASTRTSGDTDTQYF
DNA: TGCGCCAGCACCCGGACTAGCGGGGACACAGATACGCAGTATTTT

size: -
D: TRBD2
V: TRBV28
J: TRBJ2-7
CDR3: CASSLAGAGTYEQYF
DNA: TGTGCCAGCAGTTTAGCGGGAGCTGGGACCTACGAGCAGTACTTC

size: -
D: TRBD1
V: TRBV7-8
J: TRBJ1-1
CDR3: CASSSPPDRGLMNTEAFF
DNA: TGTGCCAGCAGCTCACCCCCCGACAGGGGCCTTATGAACACTGAAGCTTTCTTT

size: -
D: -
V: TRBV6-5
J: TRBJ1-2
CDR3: CASSYTGSIFTYGYTF
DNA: TGTGCCAGCAGTTACACTGGTAGCATCTTCACCTATGGCTACACCTTC

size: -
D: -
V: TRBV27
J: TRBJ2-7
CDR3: CASSLSEGASYEQYF
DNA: TGTGCCAGCAGTTTATCGGAGGGGGCCTCCTACGAGCAGTACTTC

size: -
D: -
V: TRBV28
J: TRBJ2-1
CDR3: CASSLPLNEQFF
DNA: TGTGCCAGCAGTTTACCCCTCAATGAGCAGTTCTTC

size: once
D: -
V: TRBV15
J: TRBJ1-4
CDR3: CATAQGPNEKLFF
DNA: TGTGCCACAGCACAGGGACCTAATGAAAAACTGTTTTTT

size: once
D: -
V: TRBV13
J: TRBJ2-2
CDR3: CASSTNPTTGELFF
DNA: TGTGCCAGCAGCACCAACCCAACCACCGGGGAGCTGTTTTTT

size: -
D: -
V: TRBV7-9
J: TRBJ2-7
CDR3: CASSPRGEGAYEQYF
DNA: TGTGCCAGCAGCCCCCGGGGAGAGGGGGCCTACGAGCAGTACTTC

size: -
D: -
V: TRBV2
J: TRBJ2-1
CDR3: CASRGTTSAYNEQFF
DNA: TGTGCCAGCAGGGGGACCACCTCCGCCTACAATGAGCAGTTCTTC

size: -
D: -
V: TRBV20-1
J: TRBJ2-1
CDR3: CSASRGLAQFF
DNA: TGCAGTGCTAGCCGAGGGCTAGCACAATTCTTC

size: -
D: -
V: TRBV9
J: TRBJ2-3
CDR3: CASTPVADTQYF
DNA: TGTGCCAGCACCCCGGTTGCGGATACGCAGTATTTT

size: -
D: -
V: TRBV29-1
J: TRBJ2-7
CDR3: CSVDFVGDYEQYF
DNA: TGCAGCGTTGATTTCGTGGGGGACTACGAGCAGTACTTC

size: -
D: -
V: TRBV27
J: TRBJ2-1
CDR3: CASSPVGGLVNNEQFF
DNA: TGTGCCAGCAGCCCTGTCGGGGGGCTTGTGAACAATGAGCAGTTCTTC

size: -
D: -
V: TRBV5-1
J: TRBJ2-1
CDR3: CASSSPDEQFF
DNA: TGCGCCAGCTCCTCCCCCGATGAGCAGTTCTTC

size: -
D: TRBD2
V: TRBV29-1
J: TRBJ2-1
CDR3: CSVVGLAGRGVSYNEQFF
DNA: TGCAGCGTGGTGGGACTAGCGGGACGGGGTGTTTCCTACAATGAGCAGTTCTTC

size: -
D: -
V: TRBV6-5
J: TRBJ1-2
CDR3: CASSPRDKTNYGYTF
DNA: TGTGCCAGCAGTCCACGGGACAAGACAAACTATGGCTACACCTTC

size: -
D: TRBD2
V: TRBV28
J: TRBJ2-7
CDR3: CASSLGTSGSYEQYF
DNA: TGTGCCAGCAGTTTAGGTACTAGCGGTTCCTACGAGCAGTACTTC

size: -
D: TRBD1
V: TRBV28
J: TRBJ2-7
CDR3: CASSPHSSGQGFEQYF
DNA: TGTGCCAGCAGCCCTCATTCCAGTGGACAGGGGTTCGAGCAGTACTTC

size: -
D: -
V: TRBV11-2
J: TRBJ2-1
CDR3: CASSSQSNEQFF
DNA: TGTGCCAGCAGCTCCCAGTCAAATGAGCAGTTCTTC

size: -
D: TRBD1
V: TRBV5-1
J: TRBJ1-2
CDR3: CASSADRDGYTF
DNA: TGCGCCAGCAGCGCGGACAGGGACGGCTACACCTTC

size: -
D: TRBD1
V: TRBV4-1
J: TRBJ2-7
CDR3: CASSQAGTVYEQYF
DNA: TGCGCCAGCAGCCAAGCCGGGACAGTCTACGAGCAGTACTTC

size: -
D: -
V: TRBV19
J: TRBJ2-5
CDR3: CASSIVTSETQYF
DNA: TGTGCCAGTAGTATAGTCACTTCGGAGACCCAGTACTTC

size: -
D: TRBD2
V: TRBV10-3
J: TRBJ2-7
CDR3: CAISESSRGLAGNEQYF
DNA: TGTGCCATCAGTGAGTCGTCACGGGGACTAGCGGGTAACGAGCAGTACTTC

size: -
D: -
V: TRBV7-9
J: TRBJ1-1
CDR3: CASSLGSGTEAFF
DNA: TGTGCCAGCAGCTTGGGGAGTGGGACTGAAGCTTTCTTT

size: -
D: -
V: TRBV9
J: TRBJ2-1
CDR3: CASGAPSSYNEQFF
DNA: TGTGCCAGCGGCGCGCCCAGCTCCTACAATGAGCAGTTCTTC

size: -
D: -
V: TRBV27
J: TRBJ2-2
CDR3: CASGPLGSPGELFF
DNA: TGTGCCAGCGGCCCCCTAGGGTCCCCCGGGGAGCTGTTTTTT

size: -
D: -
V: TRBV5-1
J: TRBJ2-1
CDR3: CASSLSYSYNEQFF
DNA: TGCGCCAGCAGCTTGAGCTACTCCTACAATGAGCAGTTCTTC

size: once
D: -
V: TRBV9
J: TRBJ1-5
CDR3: CASSVEGSQPQHF
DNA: TGTGCCAGCAGCGTAGAGGGGTCTCAGCCCCAGCATTTT

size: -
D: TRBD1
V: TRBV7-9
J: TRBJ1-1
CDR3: CASSSPFLQGEKDTEAFF
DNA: TGTGCCAGCAGCTCCCCCTTCTTACAGGGGGAGAAGGACACTGAAGCTTTCTTT

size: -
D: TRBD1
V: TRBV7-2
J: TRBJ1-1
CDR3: CASSPWTGDFEAFF
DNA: TGTGCCAGCAGCCCCTGGACAGGGGACTTTGAAGCTTTCTTT

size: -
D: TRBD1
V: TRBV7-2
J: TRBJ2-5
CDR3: CASSANRGRETQYF
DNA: TGTGCCAGCAGCGCCAACAGGGGGCGAGAGACCCAGTACTTC

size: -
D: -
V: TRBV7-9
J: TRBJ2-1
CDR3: CASSLAGDNEQFF
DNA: TGTGCCAGCAGCTTAGCAGGGGACAATGAGCAGTTCTTC

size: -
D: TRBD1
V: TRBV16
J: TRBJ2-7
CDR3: CASSHRGQGNYEQYF
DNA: TGTGCCAGCAGCCACAGGGGACAGGGAAACTACGAGCAGTACTTC